This TCR beta chain was obtained from a study of blood T cell repertoires in COVID-19. Study-wide background: Donors in the United States, Italy and Spain gave samples during acute or convalescent COVID-19. T cells, B-cell-depleted T cells, or PBMCs provided the cDNA or gDNA that served as material.

The CDR3 totals 15 residues. Germline CDR1 LGHDT, CDR2 YNNKEL (reference sequence). Trimming removed 4 bases from V and 5 bases from J; junction bases left unmatched: 1. How the authors handled the data: Amplified reference gene primers provided the basis for estimating nucleated cell counts. Here immunoSEQ multiplex PCR was the method, and the copy in TCRdb shows in-frame clones only, minus some. V, J and clone size are those of that table, while D and trimming were read from the DNA. Of about 42,000 clones detected, roughly 90% appear once; the ten largest clones hold roughly 25%. The receptor was derived from a woman aged 80 or over in a cohort sampled during active or convalescent COVID-19. Sequenced material: peripheral blood. The chain has TRBV3-1 (or the pseudogene TRBV3-2) and TRBJ2-5; 16 nucleotides agree with TRBD2. For the CDR3, the DNA is TGTGCCAGCAGCCTGGGACTAGCGGGGGGGGAGACCCAGTACTTC. Translation gives CASSLGLAGGETQYF.